This paragraph covers one T cell receptor beta chain sequence. The sample originates from a study of blood T cell repertoires in COVID-19. Study-level background: The United States, Italy and Spain provided the acute and convalescent COVID-19 samples.

Trimming cost V 5 bases and J 7 bases, with 12 bases left between them. Germline CDR1 is LNHDA and CDR2 is SQIVND (reference sequence). The CDR3 is 13 residues long. Measured with immunoSEQ multiplex PCR; TCRdb has only the in-frame clones, and not every one. The table lists roughly 180,000 clones, 86% of them singletons. The sequence came from a man younger than 35 with acute or convalescent COVID-19. The chain joins TRBV19 to TRBJ1-5; D possibly corresponds to TRBD1 (5 bases). The sequencing input was peripheral blood. Here the CDR3 reads CASSQGGNQPQHF. In DNA, the CDR3 is TGTGCCAGTAGTCAGGGAGGGAACCAGCCCCAGCATTTT.